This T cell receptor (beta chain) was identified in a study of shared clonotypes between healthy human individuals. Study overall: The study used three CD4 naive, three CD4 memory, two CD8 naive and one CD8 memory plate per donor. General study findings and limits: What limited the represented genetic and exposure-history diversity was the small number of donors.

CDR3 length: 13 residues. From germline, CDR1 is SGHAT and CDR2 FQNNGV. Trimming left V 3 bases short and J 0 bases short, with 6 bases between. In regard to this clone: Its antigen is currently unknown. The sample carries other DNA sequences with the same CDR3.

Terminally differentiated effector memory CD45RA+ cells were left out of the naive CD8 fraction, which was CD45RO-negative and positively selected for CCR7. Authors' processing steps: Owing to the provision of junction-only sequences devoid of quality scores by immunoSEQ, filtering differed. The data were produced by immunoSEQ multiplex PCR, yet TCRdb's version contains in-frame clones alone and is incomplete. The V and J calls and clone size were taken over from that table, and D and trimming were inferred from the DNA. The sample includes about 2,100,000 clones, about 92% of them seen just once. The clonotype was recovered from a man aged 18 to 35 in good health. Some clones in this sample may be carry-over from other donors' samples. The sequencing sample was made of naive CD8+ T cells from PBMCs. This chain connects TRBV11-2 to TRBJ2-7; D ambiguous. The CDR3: CASSLGTSYEQYF. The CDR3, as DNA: TGTGCCAGCAGCTTGGGCACCTCCTACGAGCAGTACTTC.